This TCR beta chain was sequenced in a study of blood T cell repertoires in COVID-19. Here immunoSEQ multiplex PCR was the method, and the copy in TCRdb shows in-frame clones only, minus some. Of about 250,000 clones detected, approximately 92% appear once; the ten largest clones hold 4% to 5%. Per the germline V gene, CDR1 is LGHDT and CDR2 is YNNKEL (reference sequence). The CDR3 length is 16 residues. V lost 0 bases, J lost 9 bases, and 7 bases stayed unmatched. V gene TRBV3-1 (or the pseudogene TRBV3-2) combines with J gene TRBJ2-1, with TRBD2 matching 11 bases. The source material was peripheral blood. The clonotype originates from a woman in her thirties or forties who had recovered from COVID-19. CDR3 coding DNA: TGTGCCAGCAGCCAAGAAGGCCTAGCGGGGGGTTTTGAGCAGTTCTTC. Protein sequence: CASSQEGLAGGFEQFF.